Each of the 9 T cell receptor beta chains below was sequenced from the same sample in a study of early T cells in non-severe SARS-CoV-2 infection. TCRdb analysed the 5' RACE reads with MiXCR anew, one entry per CDR3 protein. Of approximately 71,000 distinct CDR3 sequences listed, around 10% are singletons. The sequenced sample consisted of whole blood. The receptors here all came from an adult who was a healthcare worker with PCR-confirmed SARS-CoV-2 infection or an uninfected control (not recorded which).

A few counts support this clonotype. The chain has TRBV12-3 or TRBV12-4 and TRBJ2-4, with D possibly being TRBD1 (6 bases). Deletions cut 6 bases from V and 8 bases from J, with 17 bases between. This CDR3 contains 14 residues. The CDR3 bases are TGTGCCAGCAGCCGAGGGACAAGCGGAGACATTCAGTACTTC. This encodes CASSRGTSGDIQYF.

This clonotype was seen at least ten times. The chain couples TRBV7-2 to TRBJ2-7, with D perhaps TRBD2 (5 bases). Between the trimmed V and J ends, which lost 1 base and 3 bases, there was a span of 13 bases. Germline CDR1 SGHTA, CDR2 FQGNSA. The CDR3 runs 15 residues. The CDR3 loop is CASSLGPGDGYEQYF. The CDR3 nucleotides read TGTGCCAGCAGCTTAGGGCCCGGGGATGGCTACGAGCAGTACTTC.

This clonotype has ten or more counts. The J gene is TRBJ2-7, the V gene TRBV3-1; no clear D. The CDR3 extends over 13 amino acids. Germline V gene sequence: CDR1 LGHDT, CDR2 YNNKEL (reference sequence). V was pared by 4 bases and J by 0 bases, with 7 bases between. The CDR3 region has the DNA TGTGCCAGCAGCCCCCGGTCCTCCTACGAGCAGTACTTC. Translated, it gives CASSPRSSYEQYF.

This rearrangement joins TRBV27 to TRBJ2-2; the match to TRBD2 covers 9 bases. CDR1 MNHEY and CDR2 SMNVEV come from the germline V gene (reference sequence). The CDR3 runs to 16 residues. Trimming took 8 bases from V and 0 from J; bases not matched to a gene: 7. The CDR3 sequence: CASRGLAGTNTGELFF. CDR3 nucleotide sequence: TGTGCCAGCCGTGGGCTAGCGGGAACGAACACCGGGGAGCTGTTTTTT.

This chain joins TRBV20-1 and TRBJ2-1; 7 bases agree with TRBD1. J gave up 2 bases and V 4 bases, and 5 bases lay outside the gene matches. Looked up from germline, CDR1 is DFQATT and CDR2 is SNEGSKA (reference sequence). CDR3 length: 14 amino acids. DNA of the CDR3: TGCAGTGCTAAGGCGCAGGGGGCCTACAATGAGCAGTTCTTC. The encoded protein is CSAKAQGAYNEQFF.

The table lists this clonotype with a few counts. The gene calls are TRBV20-1 and TRBJ2-3, with 7 bases lining up with TRBD1. This CDR3 region has 14 residues. The junction had 5 bases not matched to a gene; V was cut back by 2 bases and J by 3 bases. Germline CDR1 is DFQATT and CDR2 is SNEGSKA (reference sequence). As DNA, the CDR3 is TGCAGTGCTAGACGACAGGGTACAACAGATACGCAGTATTTT. Protein product: CSARRQGTTDTQYF.

This clonotype was detected only a few times. This chain connects TRBV7-9 to TRBJ2-7; D remains ambiguous. Trimming pared 3 bases from V and 6 bases from J, leaving 9 bases between. CDR3 length: 12 residues. Germline-derived CDR1 and CDR2 are SEHNR and FQNEAQ (reference sequence). The CDR3 sequence: CASSLPGSEQYF. In DNA form, the CDR3 reads TGTGCCAGCAGCTTGCCCGGTTCCGAGCAGTACTTC.

The V gene is TRBV20-1, the J gene TRBJ2-7; 9 positions match TRBD2. Trimming at V came to 0 bases and at J to 2 bases, leaving 17 bases not matched to a gene. The CDR3 is 19 residues long. Germline V CDR1 and CDR2: DFQATT, SNEGSKA (reference sequence). The CDR3 is CSARDPRAGGSGPPYEQYF. CDR3 nucleotides: TGCAGTGCTAGAGATCCCAGAGCGGGGGGATCGGGTCCCCCCTACGAGCAGTACTTC.

The sample holds a few counts of this clonotype. The V and J genes are TRBV15 and TRBJ1-1; D remains unclear. Germline V gives CDR1 LNHNV, CDR2 YYDKDF (reference sequence). This CDR3 contains 14 residues. The V gene lost 4 bases and the J gene lost 5 bases, with 14 bases spanning the gap. CDR3 sequence: CATSTWRSGTEAFF. Written as DNA, the CDR3 is TGTGCCACCAGCACGTGGAGGAGTGGAACTGAAGCTTTCTTT.